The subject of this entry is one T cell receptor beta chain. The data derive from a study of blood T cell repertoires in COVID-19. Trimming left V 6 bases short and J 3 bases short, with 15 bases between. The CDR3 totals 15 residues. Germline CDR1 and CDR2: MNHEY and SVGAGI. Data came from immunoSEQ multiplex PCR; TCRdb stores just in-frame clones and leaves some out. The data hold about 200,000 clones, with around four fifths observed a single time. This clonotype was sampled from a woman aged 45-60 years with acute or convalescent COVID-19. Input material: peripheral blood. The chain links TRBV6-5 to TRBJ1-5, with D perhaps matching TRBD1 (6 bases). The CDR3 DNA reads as TGTGCCAGCAGGACAGTGGGGGCAAACAATCAGCCCCAGCATTTT. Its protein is CASRTVGANNQPQHF.